These 30 T cell receptor beta chains share one sample of origin, sequenced in a study of blood T cell repertoires in COVID-19. TCRdb's copy holds only in-frame clones and misses some; the assay was immunoSEQ multiplex PCR. Among tens of thousands of clones listed, under 85% were seen once. Material: peripheral blood. The receptors stem from a man aged 55 to 69 with active COVID-19.

The chain has TRBV11-2 and TRBJ1-1; D is uncertain. Trimming took 5 bases from V and 4 from J, leaving 11 bases between them. Germline V gives CDR1 SGHAT, CDR2 FQNNGV. This CDR3 is 13 amino acids long. The CDR3 sequence is CASSHRRFTEAFF. The DNA for the CDR3 is TGTGCCAGCAGCCACAGACGTTTCACTGAAGCTTTCTTT.

This chain uses TRBV28 with TRBJ1-2; TRBD1 aligns across 10 bases. V was pared by 2 bases and J by 7 bases, with 4 bases of the junction left unmatched. The CDR3 has 14 residues. CDR1 is MDHEN and CDR2 is SYDVKM in the germline V gene. As DNA, the CDR3 is TGTGCCAGCAGTTTAACGACAGGGGGCGGTGGCTACACCTTC. Its protein product is CASSLTTGGGGYTF.

The genes are TRBV9 and TRBJ2-1; 11 bases match TRBD2. Germline-derived CDR1 and CDR2 are SGDLS and YYNGEE. V was clipped by 3 bases and J by 8 bases; unmatched bases: 22. The CDR3 has 20 residues. The CDR3 reads CASSARPTSTSGSFPHEQFF. Written as DNA, the CDR3 is TGTGCCAGCAGCGCTAGACCAACCTCCACTAGCGGGAGTTTCCCCCATGAGCAGTTCTTC.

V gene TRBV16 combines with J gene TRBJ2-5, with D tentatively TRBD2 (5 bases). Trimming removed 5 bases at V and 5 bases at J, with 12 bases between. The length of the CDR3 is 13 residues. CDR1 KGHSY and CDR2 FQNENV come from the germline V gene. CDR3 sequence: CASSSGRRETQYF. The CDR3 DNA reads TGTGCCAGCAGCTCAGGACGGAGGGAGACCCAGTACTTC.

The chain is built from TRBV18 and TRBJ2-1; a weak D match, TRBD2 (7 bases). The CDR3 sequence is 17 residues long. Germline-derived CDR1 and CDR2 are KGHSH and LQKENI. V dropped 3 bases and J dropped 4 bases, with 19 bases sitting between them. CDR3 nucleotides: TGTGCCAGCTCACCGAACTCTGGGCGGGGGCCGTACAATGAGCAGTTCTTC. Residues: CASSPNSGRGPYNEQFF.

The V gene is TRBV19, the J gene TRBJ1-1; D unresolved. CDR1 and CDR2 (germline): LNHDA, SQIVND (reference sequence). V lost 5 bases, J lost 1 base, and 5 bases lay in between. This CDR3 has 12 residues. The CDR3 DNA is TGTGCCAGTAGTTCAGGGAACACTGAAGCTTTCTTT. It encodes CASSSGNTEAFF.

The chain has TRBV7-2 and TRBJ1-2; no definite D call. The CDR3 length is 14 residues. V was pared by 1 base and J by 3 bases, with 9 bases between. Germline CDR1 SGHTA, CDR2 FQGNSA. The CDR3 DNA sequence: TGTGCCAGCAGCTTAGGGCAGGCCTACTATGGCTACACCTTC. Translated: CASSLGQAYYGYTF.

In DNA, the CDR3 is TGTGCCAGCAGTTTAAACGACTGGCGGCAGTTCTTC. It codes for CASSLNDWRQFF. This chain links TRBV28 with TRBJ2-1; D gene ambiguous. CDR1 MDHEN and CDR2 SYDVKM come from the germline V gene. V was trimmed by 2 bases and J by 12 bases, leaving 11 bases between them. The CDR3 is 12 amino acids.

The gene calls are TRBV27 and TRBJ1-1; a weak D match, TRBD1 (5 bases). With 3 bases removed from V and 1 base from J, the gap between germline ends came to 9 bases. CDR3 length: 14 residues. Germline V gives CDR1 MNHEY, CDR2 SMNVEV (reference sequence). This CDR3 reads CASSFGGGNTEAFF. The CDR3 bases are TGTGCCAGCAGTTTCGGGGGGGGGAACACTGAAGCTTTCTTT.

This clone appeared a single time. The chain couples TRBV12-3 or TRBV12-4 to TRBJ2-7, with 8 bases lining up with TRBD1. V lost 3 bases, J lost 2 bases, and 0 bases stayed unmatched. The CDR3 is 13 amino acids. This chain's CDR3 is CASSLDRAYEQYF. The CDR3 nucleotides read TGTGCCAGCAGTTTGGACAGGGCCTACGAGCAGTACTTC.

This clone was seen more than once but under ten times. The V and J genes are TRBV5-4 and TRBJ1-6; 10 nucleotides match TRBD1. V trimming: 4 bases; J trimming: 6 bases; junction bases outside the gene matches: 13. The CDR3 extends over 18 amino acids. CDR1 is SGHNT and CDR2 is YYREEE in the germline V gene (reference sequence). CDR3 DNA sequence: TGTGCCAGCAGCGGAGGGACAGGGGCCAGAAGGTCTAATTCACCCCTCCACTTT. Translated: CASSGGTGARRSNSPLHF.

This clone occurred once. This chain connects TRBV12-3 or TRBV12-4 to TRBJ1-5, with TRBD1 as a possible D gene (6 bases). The CDR3 runs 13 residues. V lost 5 bases, J lost 9 bases, and 14 bases lay in between. Here the CDR3 reads CASSPIRGGPQHF. CDR3 bases: TGTGCCAGCAGTCCGATCAGGGGTGGGCCCCAGCATTTT.

This rearrangement joins TRBV27 to TRBJ2-7; unclear D gene. The CDR3 is made up of 10 amino acids. The V gene lost 8 bases and the J gene lost 7 bases, with 9 bases spanning the gap. The germline V gene encodes CDR1 MNHEY and CDR2 SMNVEV (reference sequence). CDR3 nucleotides: TGTGCCAGCCGATTGCGTGAGCAGTACTTC. Its protein product is CASRLREQYF.

V gene TRBV18 combines with J gene TRBJ2-2; 8 positions match TRBD2. The germline gives CDR1 KGHSH, CDR2 LQKENI. CDR3 length equals 16 residues. V lost 6 bases, J lost 1 base, and 7 bases stayed unmatched. The CDR3 DNA sequence: TGTGCCAGCTCCCCGATACTAGCGGTGAACACCGGGGAGCTGTTTTTT. This translates into CASSPILAVNTGELFF. The full variable domain, with the rest looked up from reference TRBV18 and TRBJ2-2, is NAGVMQNPRHLVRRRGQEARLRCSPMKGHSHVYWYRQLPEEGLKFMVYLQKENIIDESGMPKERFSAEFPKEGPSILRIQQVVRGDSAAYFCASSPILAVNTGELFFGEGSRLTVL.

The J gene is TRBJ2-3, the V gene TRBV10-2; a weak D match, TRBD2 (6 bases). Germline CDR1 and CDR2: WSHSY and SAAADI. The CDR3 spans 17 residues. V was cut by 4 bases and J by 5 bases, with 22 bases left in between. The CDR3 here is CASSGPGVSGAGDTQYF. The CDR3 DNA sequence: TGCGCCAGCAGTGGTCCGGGTGTATCCGGAGCGGGAGATACGCAGTATTTT.

V and J are TRBV29-1 and TRBJ1-2, with D possibly being TRBD1 (6 bases). With 6 bases removed from V and 8 bases from J, the gap between germline ends came to 10 bases. Germline V gene lookup returns CDR1 SQVTM and CDR2 ANQGSEA. The CDR3 is made up of 10 amino acids. The CDR3, as DNA: TGCAGCGTCTCGGGGGGCGGCTACACCTTC. The encoded protein is CSVSGGGYTF.

The chain is built from TRBV5-5 and TRBJ1-2; D call uncertain. The V gene's germline CDR1 is SGHKS and CDR2 YYEKEE (reference sequence). There are 15 residues in the CDR3. V dropped 0 bases and J dropped 4 bases, with 13 bases sitting between them. CDR3 nucleotides: TGTGCCAGCAGCTTGGGCCTTTACGGAGCCTATGGCTACACCTTC. Protein product: CASSLGLYGAYGYTF.

The chain uses TRBV28 and TRBJ2-7; 7 bases match TRBD2. Germline V gene data show CDR1 as MDHEN and CDR2 as SYDVKM. The CDR3 totals 15 residues. J lost 5 bases, V lost 4 bases, and 11 bases had no gene match. CDR3 loop: CASSSDLAAMDEQYF. The CDR3 DNA reads TGTGCCAGCAGTTCAGATCTAGCGGCTATGGACGAGCAGTACTTC.

This clone was counted a few times. The J gene is TRBJ1-2, the V gene TRBV3-1 (or the pseudogene TRBV3-2); 7 nucleotides align to TRBD1. V lost 0 bases, J lost 4 bases, and 17 bases stayed unmatched. This CDR3 region has 19 residues. CDR1 is LGHDT and CDR2 is YNNKEL in the germline V gene (reference sequence). CDR3 amino acids: CASSQETGGQVLFLYGYTF. The CDR3 bases are TGTGCCAGCAGCCAAGAAACTGGAGGACAGGTCCTCTTTCTCTATGGCTACACCTTC.

The chain couples TRBV5-1 to TRBJ2-5, with TRBD2 matching over 7 bases. This CDR3 has 16 amino acids. The germline CDR1 and CDR2 sequences are SGHRS and YFSETQ. J was trimmed by 1 base and V by 4 bases; bases with no gene match: 10. The CDR3 loop is CASSPPRGGSQETQYF. The CDR3 coding sequence is TGCGCCAGCAGCCCACCTCGGGGAGGGTCCCAAGAGACCCAGTACTTC.

The chain has TRBV11-1 and TRBJ2-2; a possible D gene is TRBD2 (5 bases). The V gene's germline CDR1 is SGHAT and CDR2 FQDESV (reference sequence). The CDR3 is 14 residues long. V lost 6 bases and J lost 3, with 11 bases in between. The CDR3 nucleotides read TGTGCCAGCAGTTACCAGGACTACACCGGGGAGCTGTTTTTT. Amino acid sequence: CASSYQDYTGELFF. The variable domain in full, completed from reference TRBV11-1 and TRBJ2-2, reads EAEVAQSPRYKITEKSQAVAFWCDPISGHATLYWYRQILGQGPELLVQFQDESVVDDSQLPKDRFSAERLKGVDSTLKIQPAELGDSAMYLCASSYQDYTGELFFGEGSRLTVL.

This clone was detected only a few times. This chain uses TRBV9 with TRBJ2-1, with unresolved D. V gave up 0 bases and J gave up 1 base, with 8 bases separating them. Germline assignment: CDR1 SGDLS and CDR2 YYNGEE. This CDR3 has 15 amino acids. The CDR3 is CASSVDYQSYNEQFF. CDR3 DNA sequence: TGTGCCAGCAGCGTAGACTACCAATCCTACAATGAGCAGTTCTTC.

This clone showed up just a few times. The chain joins TRBV19 to TRBJ1-2, with TRBD1 identical over 7 bases. V was pared by 5 bases and J by 3 bases, with 6 bases of the junction left unmatched. The CDR3 covers 14 residues. The V gene's germline CDR1 is LNHDA and CDR2 SQIVND (reference sequence). The CDR3 nucleotides are TGTGCCAGTAGTCGCCTCACAGGGGACTATGGCTACACCTTC. Protein product: CASSRLTGDYGYTF.

The chain uses TRBV11-2 and TRBJ2-7; TRBD1 might be the D (5 bases). The CDR3 spans 13 residues. Germline V CDR1 and CDR2: SGHAT, FQNNGV. V lost 3 bases to trimming and J lost 6 bases, with 12 bases between them. CDR3 sequence reads: CASSLAATGEQYF. In DNA form, the CDR3 reads TGTGCCAGCAGCTTGGCTGCCACAGGCGAGCAGTACTTC.

This chain connects TRBV2 to TRBJ1-6; 7 positions agree with TRBD1. The junction had 13 bases not matched to a gene; V was cut back by 5 bases and J by 6 bases. The CDR3 extends over 17 amino acids. Looked up from germline, CDR1 is SNHLY and CDR2 is FYNNEI. The CDR3 loop reads CASSRTGWVQVNSPLHF. DNA for the CDR3: TGTGCCAGCAGTCGGACAGGTTGGGTTCAGGTTAATTCACCCCTCCACTTT.

The genes are TRBV28 and TRBJ2-3; TRBD2 aligns across 8 bases. This CDR3 region has 15 residues. Unmatched junction bases numbered 5, after V lost 3 bases and J lost 3 bases. Germline loops: CDR1 MDHEN, CDR2 SYDVKM. The CDR3 nucleotides read TGTGCCAGCAGTTTGATCCAGCGGGGGACAGATACGCAGTATTTT. Encoded protein: CASSLIQRGTDTQYF.

V usage is TRBV27 and J usage is TRBJ2-1; possible D gene TRBD2, 5 bases. This CDR3 contains 17 residues. V lost 3 bases, J lost 7 bases, and 22 bases lay in between. CDR1 and CDR2 from the germline V gene are MNHEY and SMNVEV (reference sequence). The CDR3 loop is CASSFFGLEESGNEQFF. DNA of the CDR3: TGTGCCAGCAGTTTTTTCGGACTGGAAGAATCCGGAAATGAGCAGTTCTTC.

This chain links TRBV6-5 with TRBJ1-5; D perhaps matches TRBD1 (6 bases). The CDR3 loop spans 14 amino acids. V shed 8 bases and J shed 3 bases, with 14 bases lying between them. Per the germline V gene, CDR1 is MNHEY and CDR2 is SVGAGI. The CDR3 region has the DNA TGTGCCAGCTCTGGGGGCGCTTCCAATCAGCCCCAGCATTTT. Protein sequence: CASSGGASNQPQHF.

Worth noting for this clone: The same CDR3 arises from other DNA sequences in this sample as well. The chain recombines TRBV7-9 with TRBJ1-2; D call uncertain. Germline-derived CDR1 and CDR2 are SEHNR and FQNEAQ (reference sequence). V was pared by 6 bases and J by 3 bases, with 8 bases between. This CDR3 is 12 amino acids long. The CDR3 region is CASSNRDYGYTF. In nucleotides, the CDR3 is TGTGCCAGCAGTAACCGGGACTATGGCTACACCTTC.

This clone was detected a few times. The J gene is TRBJ1-4, the V gene TRBV30; TRBD1 matches at 7 bases. This CDR3 region has 14 residues. Germline CDR1 GTSNPN, CDR2 SVGIG (reference sequence). The junction had 9 bases not matched to a gene; V was cut back by 4 bases and J by 7 bases. CDR3: CAWTPTGSGEKLFF. The CDR3 DNA is TGTGCCTGGACTCCGACAGGGTCCGGTGAAAAACTGTTTTTT.